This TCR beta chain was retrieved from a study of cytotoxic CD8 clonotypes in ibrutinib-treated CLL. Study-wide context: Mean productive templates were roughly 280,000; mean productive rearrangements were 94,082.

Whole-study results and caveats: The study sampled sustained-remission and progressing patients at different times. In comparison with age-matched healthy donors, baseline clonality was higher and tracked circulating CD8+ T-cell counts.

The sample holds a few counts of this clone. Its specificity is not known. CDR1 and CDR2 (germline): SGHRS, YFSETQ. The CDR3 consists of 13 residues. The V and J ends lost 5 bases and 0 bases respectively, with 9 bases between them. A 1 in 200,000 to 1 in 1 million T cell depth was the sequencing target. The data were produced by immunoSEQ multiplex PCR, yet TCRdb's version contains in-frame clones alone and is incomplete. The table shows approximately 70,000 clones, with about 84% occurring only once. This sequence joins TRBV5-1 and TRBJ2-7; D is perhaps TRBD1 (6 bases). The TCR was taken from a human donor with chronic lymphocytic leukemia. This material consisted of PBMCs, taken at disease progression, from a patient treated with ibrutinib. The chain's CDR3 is CASRRTDSYEQYF. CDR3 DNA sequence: TGCGCCAGCAGGCGGACAGACTCCTACGAGCAGTACTTC.